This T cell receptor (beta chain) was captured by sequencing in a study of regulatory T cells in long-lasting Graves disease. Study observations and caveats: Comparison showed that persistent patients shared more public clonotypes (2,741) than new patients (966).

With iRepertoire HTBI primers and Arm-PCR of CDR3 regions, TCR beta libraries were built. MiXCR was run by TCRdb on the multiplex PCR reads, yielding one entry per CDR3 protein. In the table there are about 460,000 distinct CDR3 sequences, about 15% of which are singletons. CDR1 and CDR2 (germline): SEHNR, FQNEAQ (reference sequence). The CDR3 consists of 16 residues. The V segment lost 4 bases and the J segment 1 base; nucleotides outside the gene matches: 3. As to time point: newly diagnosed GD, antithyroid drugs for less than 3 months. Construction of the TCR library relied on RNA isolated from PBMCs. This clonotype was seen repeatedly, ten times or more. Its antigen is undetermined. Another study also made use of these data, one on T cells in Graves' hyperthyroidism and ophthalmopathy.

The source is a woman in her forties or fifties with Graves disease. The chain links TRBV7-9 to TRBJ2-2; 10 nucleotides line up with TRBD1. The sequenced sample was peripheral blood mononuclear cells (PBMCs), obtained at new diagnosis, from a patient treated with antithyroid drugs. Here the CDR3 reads CASSSRTGGNTGELFF. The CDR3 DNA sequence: TGTGCCAGCAGCTCGAGGACAGGGGGGAACACCGGGGAGCTGTTTTTT.